Here is one T cell receptor (beta chain) with its context. It has no known antigen specificity. The input lacks base qualities; no much larger clone sits a single base away. The CDR3 holds 15 amino acids from the cysteine to the phenylalanine. Only the CDR3 portion is preserved as DNA: 45 bases, with reading frame beginning at the first base. The junction shows trimming of 6 bases on V and 0 bases on J, and the gene matches do not reach 7 bases of it. Based on the germline V gene, the CDR1 and CDR2 sequences are SNHLY and FYNNEI. This sample was taken from a study of blood T cell repertoires in COVID-19 (dated by TCRdb to about 2020). For context, the study as a whole: Samples from collaborators originated in the United States, Italy and Spain and spanned both the acute and convalescent phases of COVID-19. The samples were drawn from two sources: the first 160 participants of the ongoing ImmuneRACE study, and 1,200 or so subjects contributed by 6 global collaborators. The repertoires were released in a freely available public database meant as a resource for research on the immune response to SARS-CoV-2. Where HLA class I and class II types were available, the types were taken from metadata supplied by the sample provider, not from assay-based typing. The sample metadata nearly always contained a de-identified subject ID, COVID-19 status, age in years and sex. The prospective study material was composed of cDNA or gDNA derived from T cells, B-cell-depleted T cells, or PBMCs. The dataset comprised deeply sampled blood TCRbeta repertoires from subjects exposed to, actively infected with, or recovered from COVID-19. Summary of the overall study and its limitations: The amount of clinical and demographic metadata varied by source and participant and was provided uncurated.

The immunoSEQ Assay, a bias-controlled multiplex PCR, was used to amplify TCRbeta CDR3 regions from genomic DNA. The published analysis was carried out like this. The number of nucleated cells in each sample was estimated from the amplification of reference gene primers within the assay. To quantify the absolute abundance of each unique TCRbeta CDR3 rearrangement, sequence reads were collapsed and filtered. For each sample, productive Simpson clonality was calculated as the square root of Simpson's diversity index across productive rearrangements. TCRdb limited this immuneACCESS table to in-frame rearrangements with V and J called. A share of clones is missing; checked studies link under half to unresolved V genes, and the rest is unexplained. That table gives V, J and clone size, and the DNA gave D and trimming. This sample has under 250,000 clones in its table, and 88% of those were observed once. The ten most abundant clones make up 2.5% to 3.5% of the sample.

In the prospective study, participants were roughly 18 to 90 years old, resided in 24 geographic areas of the United States, and were enrolled through a virtual design. In the prospective study, participants were assigned to cohorts based on the clinical history participants reported in a screening survey and a study questionnaire. A participant counted as exposed if, within 2 weeks of entering the study, that participant had been in contact with someone who had a PCR-confirmed or clinician-diagnosed COVID-19 case. In the prospective study, whole blood, serum and a nasopharyngeal or oropharyngeal swab were collected from each participant by mobile phlebotomists. Participants in the prospective study had the option to provide additional blood draws and questionnaires over a roughly two-month period. Before DNA extraction, prospective study blood samples were shipped either frozen or at room temperature.

This clonotype was sampled from a woman between 40 and 50 years old who had been exposed to COVID-19. The chain is assembled from TRBV2 and TRBJ2-7; 8 central nucleotides agree with TRBD1. Sequencing used PBMCs or T cells enriched from blood (not recorded which). The DNA reads as follows: TGTGCCAGCAGGGGACAGGTCCTGAGCTCCTACGAGCAGTACTTC. It encodes CASRGQVLSSYEQYF.